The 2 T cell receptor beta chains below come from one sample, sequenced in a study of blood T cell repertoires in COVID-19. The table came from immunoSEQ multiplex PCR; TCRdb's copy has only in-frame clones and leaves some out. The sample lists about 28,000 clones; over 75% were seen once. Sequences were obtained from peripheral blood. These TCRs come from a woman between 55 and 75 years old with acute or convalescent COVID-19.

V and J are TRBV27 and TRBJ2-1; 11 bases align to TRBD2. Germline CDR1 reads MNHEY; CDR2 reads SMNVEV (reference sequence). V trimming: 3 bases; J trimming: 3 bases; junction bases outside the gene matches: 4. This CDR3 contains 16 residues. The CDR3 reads CASSFASGGYYNEQFF. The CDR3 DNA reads TGTGCCAGCAGTTTCGCTAGCGGGGGGTACTACAATGAGCAGTTCTTC.

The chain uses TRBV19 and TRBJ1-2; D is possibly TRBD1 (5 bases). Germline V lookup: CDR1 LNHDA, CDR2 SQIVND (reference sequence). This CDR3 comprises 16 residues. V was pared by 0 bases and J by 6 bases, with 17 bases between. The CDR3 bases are TGTGCCAGTAGTATAGATCGTGGCAGGGCCAAAGATGGCTACACCTTC. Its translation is CASSIDRGRAKDGYTF.